Shown below are 24 T cell receptor beta chains from a single sample sequenced in a study of T cell therapy after organ transplantation. Generated by immunoSEQ multiplex PCR, the TCRdb table keeps only in-frame clones and is missing some. Here the sample spans about 48,000 clones, approximately 94% being singletons. No antigen has been assigned to these receptors. The sample was CD8+ T cells from blood, taken before autologous CMV-specific T cell therapy. Receptors originate from a human patient who had received a solid organ transplant and had CMV disease.

The rearrangement joins TRBV21-1 to TRBJ2-3; TRBD2, the table's D call, was not compared with the DNA. TRBV21-1 is flagged as a pseudogene. The CDR3 loop spans 16 amino acids. The CDR3 spells CASSKRTSGDTDTQYF. Written as DNA, the CDR3 is TGTGCCAGCAGCAAACGGACTAGCGGAGACACAGATACGCAGTATTTT.

This clone occurred once. The V and J genes are TRBV30 and TRBJ2-7; D uncertain. Germline assignment: CDR1 GTSNPN and CDR2 SVGIG (reference sequence). The CDR3 totals 12 residues. V was trimmed by 0 bases and J by 0 bases, leaving 3 bases between them. For the CDR3, the DNA is TGTGCCTGGAGTGTTAGCTCCTACGAGCAGTACTTC. It is translated as CAWSVSSYEQYF.

J is TRBJ2-7 and V is TRBV5-4; D is perhaps TRBD1 (8 bases). The CDR3 runs to 13 residues. Deletions cut 4 bases from V and 6 bases from J, with 14 bases between. Looked up from germline, CDR1 is SGHNT and CDR2 is YYREEE (reference sequence). This CDR3 is CASSQTGGGEQYF. The DNA of the CDR3 is TGTGCCAGCAGCCAAACAGGGGGGGGCGAGCAGTACTTC.

This clone is categorized as medium-sized (0.01 to 0.1%). For the CDR3, the DNA is TGCGCCAGCAGCAGGGGCGTCCACTACGAGCAGTACTTC. It yields the protein CASSRGVHYEQYF. The chain uses TRBV4-3 and TRBJ2-7; D may be TRBD1 (5 bases). The CDR3 consists of 13 residues. The germline V gene has CDR1 LGHNA and CDR2 YSLEER. Deletions cut 5 bases from V and 3 bases from J, with 11 bases between.

The chain carries TRBV27 and TRBJ1-2; D gene ambiguous. The V end was cut by 6 bases, the J end by 0 bases, with 5 bases between. The CDR3 spans 12 residues. Looked up from germline, CDR1 is MNHEY and CDR2 is SMNVEV (reference sequence). CDR3 nucleotide sequence: TGTGCCAGCAGGACACCTAACTATGGCTACACCTTC. This sequence encodes CASRTPNYGYTF.

The chain uses TRBV18 and TRBJ2-2; 11 bases line up with TRBD1. Per germline, CDR1 KGHSH and CDR2 LQKENI. This CDR3 comprises 15 residues. The V and J ends lost 8 bases and 6 bases, in that order; junction bases with no gene match: 8. CDR3 DNA: TGTGCCAGCCCTCCGACGGGACAGGGGGCCGGGGAGCTGTTTTTT. Translation gives CASPPTGQGAGELFF.

V is TRBV30 and J is TRBJ1-3; D unresolved. Deletions cut 2 bases from V and 0 bases from J, with 11 bases between. The CDR3 has 15 residues. Germline lookup yields CDR1 GTSNPN and CDR2 SVGIG (reference sequence). The CDR3 bases are TGTGCCTGGAGTCTTCTTGGACCCTCTGGAAACACCATATATTTT. This codes for CAWSLLGPSGNTIYF. Filled out from reference TRBV30 and TRBJ1-3, the complete variable domain reads SQTIHQWPATLVQPVGSPLSLECTVEGTSNPNLYWYRQAAGRGLQLLFYSVGIGQISSEVPQNLSASRPQDRQFILSSKKLLLSDSGFYLCAWSLLGPSGNTIYFGEGSWLTVV.

This chain connects TRBV4-2 to TRBJ2-7, with a possible D match to TRBD1 (6 bases). The V end was cut by 3 bases, the J end by 5 bases, with 20 bases between. The CDR3 has 16 amino acids. In germline, CDR1 is LGHNA, CDR2 YNFKEQ. This chain's CDR3 is CASSQDSGVFTDEQYF. As DNA, the CDR3 is TGTGCCAGCAGCCAGGATTCAGGGGTTTTTACCGACGAGCAGTACTTC.

The genes are TRBV6-5 and TRBJ2-7; D gene unclear. The germline CDR1 and CDR2 sequences are MNHEY and SVGAGI. The V gene lost 2 bases and the J gene lost 6 bases, with 8 bases spanning the gap. This CDR3 region has 12 residues. This CDR3 reads CASSYPRGEQYF. The CDR3 DNA is TGTGCCAGCAGTTACCCGCGAGGCGAGCAGTACTTC.

The chain uses TRBV27 and TRBJ1-1, with a weak D call TRBD1 (6 bases). CDR3 length: 15 residues. The V gene's germline CDR1 is MNHEY and CDR2 SMNVEV (reference sequence). The V and J ends lost 0 bases and 0 bases respectively, with 8 bases between them. CDR3 amino acids: CASSLSTGLNTEAFF. The CDR3 DNA is TGTGCCAGCAGTTTATCTACAGGGCTGAACACTGAAGCTTTCTTT.

CDR3 nucleotide sequence: TGTGCCTGGGACAGCTTCCAAGAGACCCAGTACTTC. This translates into CAWDSFQETQYF. The V gene is TRBV30, the J gene TRBJ2-5; D is possibly TRBD1 (5 bases). In germline, CDR1 is GTSNPN, CDR2 SVGIG (reference sequence). Deletions cut 5 bases from V and 1 base from J, with 8 bases between. There are 12 residues in the CDR3.

The V call is TRBV25-1, the J call TRBJ2-5, with D unclear. V dropped 4 bases and J dropped 0 bases, with 3 bases sitting between them. The CDR3 sequence is 12 residues long. The V gene's germline CDR1 is MGHDK and CDR2 SYGVNS. CDR3 sequence: CASSAYQETQYF. The CDR3 DNA is TGTGCCAGCAGTGCGTACCAAGAGACCCAGTACTTC.

V is TRBV7-9 and J is TRBJ1-1; D gene ambiguous. Per germline, CDR1 SEHNR and CDR2 FQNEAQ (reference sequence). The V end lost 0 bases, the J end lost 7 bases, and 12 bases lay between the germline ends. This CDR3 comprises 14 residues. CDR3 bases: TGTGCCAGCAGCTTAGCGCGGGCACCCGATGAAGCTTTCTTT. The encoded protein is CASSLARAPDEAFF.

The chain joins TRBV7-6 to TRBJ2-2; 11 bases agree with TRBD2. Germline V gene sequence: CDR1 SGHVS, CDR2 FNYEAQ. With V trimmed by 5 bases and J by 4 bases, 3 bases remained unmatched. The CDR3 length is 15 residues. The CDR3 protein is CASSPGTSGTGELFF. The DNA for the CDR3 is TGTGCCAGCAGCCCGGGGACTAGCGGCACCGGGGAGCTGTTTTTT.

The chain couples TRBV13 to TRBJ1-1, with 9 bases lining up with TRBD1. J lost 11 bases, V lost 4 bases, and 2 bases had no gene match. This CDR3 contains 11 residues. The germline gives CDR1 PRHDT, CDR2 FYEKMQ (reference sequence). CDR3 nucleotide sequence: TGTGCCAGCAGCTCCGGACAGGGGGCTTTCTTT. This encodes CASSSGQGAFF.

This chain uses TRBV23-1 with TRBJ1-2; TRBD1 might be the D (5 bases). TRBV23-1 is reported as an ORF; its role is uncertain. This CDR3 contains 16 residues. With 9 bases removed from V and 3 bases from J, the gap between germline ends came to 23 bases. The CDR3: CARPPLCQGDDYGYTF. CDR3 in DNA: TGCGCCAGACCCCCGCTTTGCCAGGGAGACGACTATGGCTACACCTTC.

This chain uses TRBV30 with TRBJ1-3, with 8 nucleotides matching TRBD1. Looked up from germline, CDR1 is GTSNPN and CDR2 is SVGIG (reference sequence). V trimming: 8 bases; J trimming: 2 bases; junction bases outside the gene matches: 2. The CDR3 contains 12 residues. The CDR3 DNA sequence: TGTGCCCAGACAGGGGCTGGAAACACCATATATTTT. It specifies CAQTGAGNTIYF.

The chain employs TRBV11-3 and TRBJ1-1; D may be TRBD1 (6 bases). Germline CDR1 is SGHNT and CDR2 is YENEEA. The CDR3 is made up of 12 amino acids. Trimming pared 1 base from V and 10 bases from J, leaving 10 bases between. The CDR3 region has the DNA TGTGCCAGCAGCTTAGGGGGGGGCGCAGCTTTCTTT. Its translation: CASSLGGGAAFF.

The chain is built from TRBV11-2 and TRBJ1-6; D is uncertain. This CDR3 contains 15 residues. The V end lost 1 base, the J end lost 6 bases, and 10 bases lay between the germline ends. Germline CDR1 and CDR2: SGHAT and FQNNGV. This chain's CDR3 is CASSLGSRVNSPLHF. DNA for the CDR3: TGTGCCAGCAGCTTAGGATCGCGTGTTAATTCACCCCTCCACTTT.

With respect to this clone: The same CDR3 arises from other DNA sequences in this sample as well. This chain links TRBV27 with TRBJ1-5; no clear D gene. CDR1 is MNHEY, CDR2 SMNVEV, per germline (reference sequence). This CDR3 is 13 amino acids long. Trimming removed 3 bases at V and 2 bases at J, with 5 bases between. CDR3 loop: CASSFGGNQPQHF. CDR3 sequence (DNA): TGTGCCAGCAGTTTTGGCGGCAATCAGCCCCAGCATTTT.

The chain carries TRBV4-1 and TRBJ2-1; 12 nucleotides agree with TRBD2. Germline values: CDR1 MGHRA, CDR2 YSYEKL. V was pared by 5 bases and J by 2 bases, with 4 bases of the junction left unmatched. CDR3 size: 16 residues. The chain's CDR3 is CASSYSSGGAYNEQFF. CDR3 in DNA: TGCGCCAGCAGCTACTCTAGCGGGGGGGCCTACAATGAGCAGTTCTTC.

The J gene is TRBJ2-1, the V gene TRBV6-4, with no clear D. This CDR3 contains 15 residues. CDR1 and CDR2 from the germline V gene are MRHNA and SNTAGT. Trimming shortened V by 0 bases and J by 6 bases, and 12 bases separated the two germline ends. CDR3 residues: CASSDSDGPANEQFF. The CDR3 nucleotides are TGTGCCAGCAGTGACTCGGATGGACCCGCCAATGAGCAGTTCTTC.

The V gene is TRBV27, the J gene TRBJ2-1, with 9 bases fitting TRBD1. Germline V lookup: CDR1 MNHEY, CDR2 SMNVEV (reference sequence). The CDR3 spans 16 residues. V lost 6 bases to trimming and J lost 0 bases; unmatched junction nucleotides: 6. The CDR3 reads CASRDRGFNSYNEQFF. CDR3 DNA: TGTGCCAGCAGGGACAGGGGCTTTAACTCCTACAATGAGCAGTTCTTC.

The chain carries TRBV2 and TRBJ2-1; D gene uncertain. Per germline, CDR1 SNHLY and CDR2 FYNNEI. Trimming left V 4 bases short and J 5 bases short, with 6 bases between. This CDR3 comprises 12 residues. CDR3 residues: CASSGFDNEQFF. The CDR3, as DNA: TGTGCCAGCAGTGGCTTCGACAATGAGCAGTTCTTC. Full variable domain (rest looked up from reference TRBV2 and TRBJ2-1): EPEVTQTPSHQVTQMGQEVILRCVPISNHLYFYWYRQILGQKVEFLVSFYNNEISEKSEIFDDQFSVERPDGSNFTLKIRSTKLEDSAMYFCASSGFDNEQFFGPGTRLTVL.